This TCR beta chain was captured in a study of T cell changes during pregnancy in multiple sclerosis. Sequenced by immunoSEQ multiplex PCR; TCRdb stores in-frame clones only, minus some. The sample lists 40,000 to 60,000 clones; about 93% were seen once. Points on this clone: The junction shows a germline mismatch at one end, possibly a read error.

Germline V CDR1 and CDR2: SGHRS, YFSETQ. The CDR3 contains 15 residues. This rearrangement joins TRBV5-1 to TRBJ2-1, with TRBD2 as a possible D gene (5 bases). This specimen consisted of CD4+ T cells from peripheral blood mononuclear cells, obtained in the third trimester of pregnancy. The TCR was taken from a female donor with multiple sclerosis, enrolled in a pregnancy study. The CDR3 sequence: CASSLVLADGNEQFF. For the CDR3, the DNA is TGCGCCAGTAGCTTGGTCCTAGCAGACGGGAATGAGCAGTTCTTC.